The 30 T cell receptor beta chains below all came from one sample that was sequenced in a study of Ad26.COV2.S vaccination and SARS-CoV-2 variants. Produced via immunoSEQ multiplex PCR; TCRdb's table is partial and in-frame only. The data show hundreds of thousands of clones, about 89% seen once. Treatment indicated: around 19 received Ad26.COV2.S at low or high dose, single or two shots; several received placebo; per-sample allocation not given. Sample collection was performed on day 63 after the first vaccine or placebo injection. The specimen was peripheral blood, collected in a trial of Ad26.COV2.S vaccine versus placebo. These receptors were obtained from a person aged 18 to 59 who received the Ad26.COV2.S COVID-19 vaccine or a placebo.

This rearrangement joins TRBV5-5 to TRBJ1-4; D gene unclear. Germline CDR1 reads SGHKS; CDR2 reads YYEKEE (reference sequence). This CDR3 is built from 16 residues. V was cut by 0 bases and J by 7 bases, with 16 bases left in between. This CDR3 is CASSLAPGRFREKLFF. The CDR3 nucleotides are TGTGCCAGCAGCTTGGCCCCGGGGAGGTTTCGTGAAAAACTGTTTTTT.

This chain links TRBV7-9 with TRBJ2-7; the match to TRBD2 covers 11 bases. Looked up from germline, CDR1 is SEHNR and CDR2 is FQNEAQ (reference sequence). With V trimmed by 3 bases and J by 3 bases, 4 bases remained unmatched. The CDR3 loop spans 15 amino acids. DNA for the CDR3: TGTGCCAGCAGCTTGGGACTAGCGGCCTTCTACGAGCAGTACTTC. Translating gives CASSLGLAAFYEQYF.

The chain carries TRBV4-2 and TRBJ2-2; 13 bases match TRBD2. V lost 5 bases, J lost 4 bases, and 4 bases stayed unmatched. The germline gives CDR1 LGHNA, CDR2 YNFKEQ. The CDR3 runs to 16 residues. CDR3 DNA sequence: TGTGCCAGCAGCAGGACTAGCGGGGGAATCACCGGGGAGCTGTTTTTT. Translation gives CASSRTSGGITGELFF.

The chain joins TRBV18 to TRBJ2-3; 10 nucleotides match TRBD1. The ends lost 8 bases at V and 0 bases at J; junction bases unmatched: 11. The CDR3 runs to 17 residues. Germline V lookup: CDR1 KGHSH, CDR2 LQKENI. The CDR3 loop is CASHHTPGQGSTDTQYF. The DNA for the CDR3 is TGTGCCAGCCACCATACTCCGGGACAGGGGAGCACAGATACGCAGTATTTT.

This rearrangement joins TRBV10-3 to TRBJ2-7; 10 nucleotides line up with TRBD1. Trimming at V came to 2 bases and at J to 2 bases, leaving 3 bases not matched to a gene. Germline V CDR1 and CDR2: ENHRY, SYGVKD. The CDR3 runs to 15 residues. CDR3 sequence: CAISERGTGAYEQYF. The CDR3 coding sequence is TGTGCCATCAGTGAGCGCGGGACAGGGGCCTACGAGCAGTACTTC.

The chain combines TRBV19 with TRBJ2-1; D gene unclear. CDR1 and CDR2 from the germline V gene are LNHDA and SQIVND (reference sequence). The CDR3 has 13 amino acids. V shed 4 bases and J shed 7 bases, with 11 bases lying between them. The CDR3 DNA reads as TGTGCCAGTAGTAGAGACGGAATGAATGAGCAGTTCTTC. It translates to CASSRDGMNEQFF.

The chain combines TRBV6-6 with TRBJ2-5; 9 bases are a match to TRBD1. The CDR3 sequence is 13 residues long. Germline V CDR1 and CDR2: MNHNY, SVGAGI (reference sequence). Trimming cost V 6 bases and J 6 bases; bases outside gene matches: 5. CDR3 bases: TGTGCCAGCAGCCCAGGACAGGGGCAGACCCAGTACTTC. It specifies CASSPGQGQTQYF.

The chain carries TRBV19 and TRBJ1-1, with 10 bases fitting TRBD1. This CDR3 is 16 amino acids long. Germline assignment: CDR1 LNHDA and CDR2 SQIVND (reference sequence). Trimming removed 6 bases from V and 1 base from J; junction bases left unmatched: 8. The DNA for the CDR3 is TGTGCCAGTAGCAGGGACAGGGGAGGGTCGAACACTGAAGCTTTCTTT. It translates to CASSRDRGGSNTEAFF.

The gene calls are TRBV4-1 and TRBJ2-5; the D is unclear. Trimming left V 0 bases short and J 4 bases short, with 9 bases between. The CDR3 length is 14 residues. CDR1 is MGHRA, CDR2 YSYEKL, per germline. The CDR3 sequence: CASSQEGRLETQYF. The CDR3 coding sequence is TGCGCCAGCAGCCAAGAGGGAAGGCTAGAGACCCAGTACTTC.

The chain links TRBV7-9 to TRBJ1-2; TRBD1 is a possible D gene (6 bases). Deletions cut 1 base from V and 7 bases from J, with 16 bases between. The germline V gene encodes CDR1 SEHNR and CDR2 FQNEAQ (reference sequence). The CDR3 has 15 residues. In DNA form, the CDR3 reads TGTGCCAGCAGCTTAGTTAGTGGTCAGGGGTCTGGCTACACCTTC. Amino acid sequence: CASSLVSGQGSGYTF.

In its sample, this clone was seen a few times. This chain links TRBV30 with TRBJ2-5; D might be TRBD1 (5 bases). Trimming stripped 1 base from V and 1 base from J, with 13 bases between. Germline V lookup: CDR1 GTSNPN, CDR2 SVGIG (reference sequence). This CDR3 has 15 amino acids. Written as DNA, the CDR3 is TGTGCCTGGAGTGCCCTCGGCAGGGCCCAAGAGACCCAGTACTTC. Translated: CAWSALGRAQETQYF. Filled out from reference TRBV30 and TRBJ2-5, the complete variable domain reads SQTIHQWPATLVQPVGSPLSLECTVEGTSNPNLYWYRQAAGRGLQLLFYSVGIGQISSEVPQNLSASRPQDRQFILSSKKLLLSDSGFYLCAWSALGRAQETQYFGPGTRLLVL.

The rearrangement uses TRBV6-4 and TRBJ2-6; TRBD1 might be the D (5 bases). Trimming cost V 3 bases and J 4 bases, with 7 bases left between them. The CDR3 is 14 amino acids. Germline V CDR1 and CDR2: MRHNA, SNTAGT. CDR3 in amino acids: CASSEGVGANVLTF. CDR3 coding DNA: TGTGCCAGCAGTGAAGGGGTAGGGGCCAACGTCCTGACTTTC.

Written as DNA, the CDR3 is TGCGCCAGCAGCTTGCCTAGCACAGATACGCAGTATTTT. This encodes CASSLPSTDTQYF. The V gene is TRBV5-1, the J gene TRBJ2-3; D not resolved. V was pared by 1 base and J by 0 bases, with 3 bases between. The length of the CDR3 is 13 residues. Germline V lookup: CDR1 SGHRS, CDR2 YFSETQ.

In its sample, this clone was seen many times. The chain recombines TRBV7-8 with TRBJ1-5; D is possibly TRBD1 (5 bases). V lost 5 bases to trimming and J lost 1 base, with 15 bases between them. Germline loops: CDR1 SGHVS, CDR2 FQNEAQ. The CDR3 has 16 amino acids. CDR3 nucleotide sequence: TGTGCCAGCAGCCCATGGACACCCGGAAGCAATCAGCCCCAGCATTTT. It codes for CASSPWTPGSNQPQHF.

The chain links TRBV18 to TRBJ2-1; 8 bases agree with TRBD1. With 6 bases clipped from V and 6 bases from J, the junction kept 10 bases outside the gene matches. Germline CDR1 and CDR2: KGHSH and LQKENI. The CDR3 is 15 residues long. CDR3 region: CASSPAGQGVNEQFF. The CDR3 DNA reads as TGTGCCAGCTCCCCCGCCGGACAGGGAGTCAATGAGCAGTTCTTC. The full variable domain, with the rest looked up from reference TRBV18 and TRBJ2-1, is NAGVMQNPRHLVRRRGQEARLRCSPMKGHSHVYWYRQLPEEGLKFMVYLQKENIIDESGMPKERFSAEFPKEGPSILRIQQVVRGDSAAYFCASSPAGQGVNEQFFGPGTRLTVL.

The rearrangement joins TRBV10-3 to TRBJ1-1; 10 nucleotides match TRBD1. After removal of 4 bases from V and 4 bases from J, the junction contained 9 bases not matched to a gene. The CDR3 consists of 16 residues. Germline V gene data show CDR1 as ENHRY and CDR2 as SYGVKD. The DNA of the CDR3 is TGTGCCATCAGTGTATCCGGGACAGGGGAGGGCACTGAAGCTTTCTTT. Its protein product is CAISVSGTGEGTEAFF.

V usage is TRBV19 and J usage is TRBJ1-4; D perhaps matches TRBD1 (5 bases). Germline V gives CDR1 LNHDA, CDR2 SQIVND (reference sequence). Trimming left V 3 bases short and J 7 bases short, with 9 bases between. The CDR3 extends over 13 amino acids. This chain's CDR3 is CASSIRVAEKLFF. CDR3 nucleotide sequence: TGTGCCAGTAGTATCAGGGTGGCTGAAAAACTGTTTTTT.

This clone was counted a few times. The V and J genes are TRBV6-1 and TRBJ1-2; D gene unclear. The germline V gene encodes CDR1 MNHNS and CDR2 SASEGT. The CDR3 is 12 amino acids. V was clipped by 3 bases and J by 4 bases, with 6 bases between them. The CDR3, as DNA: TGTGCCAGCAGTGATCGTTTCTATGGCTACACCTTC. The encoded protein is CASSDRFYGYTF.

The CDR3 DNA follows: TGTGCCAGCAGAACCCTAGACGCCCTGTTCTTC. This encodes CASRTLDALFF. V usage is TRBV6-5 and J usage is TRBJ2-1; D gene unclear. The germline gives CDR1 MNHEY, CDR2 SVGAGI. The CDR3 has 11 amino acids. Trimming left V 6 bases short and J 15 bases short, with 15 bases between.

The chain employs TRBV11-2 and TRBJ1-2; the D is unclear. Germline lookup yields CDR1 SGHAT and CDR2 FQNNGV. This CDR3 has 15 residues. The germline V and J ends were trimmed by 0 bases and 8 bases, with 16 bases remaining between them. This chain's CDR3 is CASSLEILLGGGYTF. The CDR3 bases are TGTGCCAGCAGCTTAGAGATCTTGTTGGGTGGGGGCTACACCTTC.

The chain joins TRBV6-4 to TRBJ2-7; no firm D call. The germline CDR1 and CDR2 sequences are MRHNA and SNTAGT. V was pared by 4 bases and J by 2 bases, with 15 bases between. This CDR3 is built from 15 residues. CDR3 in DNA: TGTGCCAGCAGTGTTCGGGCCTACGGGCCCTACGAGCAGTACTTC. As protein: CASSVRAYGPYEQYF.

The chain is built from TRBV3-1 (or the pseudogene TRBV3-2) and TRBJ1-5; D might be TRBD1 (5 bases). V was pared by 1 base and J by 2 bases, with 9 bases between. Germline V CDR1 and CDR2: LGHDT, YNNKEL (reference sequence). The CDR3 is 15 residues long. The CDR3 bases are TGTGCCAGCAGCCAAGGTGGGACTGGCAATCAGCCCCAGCATTTT. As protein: CASSQGGTGNQPQHF.

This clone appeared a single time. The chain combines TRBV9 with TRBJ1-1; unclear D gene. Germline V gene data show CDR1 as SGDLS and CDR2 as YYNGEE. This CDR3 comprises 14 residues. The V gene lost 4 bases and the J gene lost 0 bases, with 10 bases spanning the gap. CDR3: CASSLTGVNTEAFF. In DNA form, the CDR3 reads TGTGCCAGCAGCCTCACGGGCGTGAACACTGAAGCTTTCTTT. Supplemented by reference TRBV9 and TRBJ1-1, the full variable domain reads DSGVTQTPKHLITATGQRVTLRCSPRSGDLSVYWYQQSLDQGLQFLIQYYNGEERAKGNILERFSAQQFPDLHSELNLSSLELGDSALYFCASSLTGVNTEAFFGQGTRLTVV.

For the CDR3, the DNA is TGCGCCAGCAGCCAAGTCCATTCAAGAGGCTACGAGCAGTACTTC. This translates into CASSQVHSRGYEQYF. The rearrangement uses TRBV4-1 and TRBJ2-7; D unresolved. CDR1 is MGHRA, CDR2 YSYEKL, per germline. CDR3 length: 15 residues. V was pared by 1 base and J by 3 bases, with 13 bases between.

The CDR3 nucleotides read TGTGCCAGCAGCGTGGGACAGATTAATTCACCCCTCCACTTT. This codes for CASSVGQINSPLHF. The gene calls are TRBV5-6 and TRBJ1-6; 7 bases are a match to TRBD1. Germline V gene lookup returns CDR1 SGHDT and CDR2 YYEEEE. The CDR3 has 14 residues. J was trimmed by 6 bases and V by 4 bases; bases with no gene match: 4.

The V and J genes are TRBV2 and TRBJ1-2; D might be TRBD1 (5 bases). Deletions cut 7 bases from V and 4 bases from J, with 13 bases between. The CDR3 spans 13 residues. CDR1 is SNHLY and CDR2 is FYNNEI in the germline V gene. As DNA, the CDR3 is TGTGCCAGCATTAACCAGGGAGCCTATGGCTACACCTTC. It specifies CASINQGAYGYTF.

In DNA form, the CDR3 reads TGTGCCAGTAGGACAGGGGCTGGCACTGAAGCTTTCTTT. Amino acid sequence: CASRTGAGTEAFF. V gene TRBV19 combines with J gene TRBJ1-1, with 8 bases matching TRBD1. The length of the CDR3 is 13 residues. With 6 bases clipped from V and 4 bases from J, the junction kept 4 bases outside the gene matches. Germline V gives CDR1 LNHDA, CDR2 SQIVND (reference sequence).

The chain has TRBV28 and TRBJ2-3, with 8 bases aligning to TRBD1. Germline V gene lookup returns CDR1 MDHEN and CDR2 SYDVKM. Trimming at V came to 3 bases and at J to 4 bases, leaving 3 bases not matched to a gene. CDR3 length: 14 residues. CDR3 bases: TGTGCCAGCAGTTTGTCAGGGGGCTCAGATACGCAGTATTTT. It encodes CASSLSGGSDTQYF.

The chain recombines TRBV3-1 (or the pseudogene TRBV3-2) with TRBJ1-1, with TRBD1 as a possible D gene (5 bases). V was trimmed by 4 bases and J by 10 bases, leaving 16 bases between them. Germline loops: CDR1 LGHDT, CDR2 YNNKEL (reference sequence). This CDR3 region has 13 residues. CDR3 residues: CASSPREVGVAFF. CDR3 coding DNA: TGTGCCAGCAGCCCCCGGGAGGTAGGGGTAGCTTTCTTT.

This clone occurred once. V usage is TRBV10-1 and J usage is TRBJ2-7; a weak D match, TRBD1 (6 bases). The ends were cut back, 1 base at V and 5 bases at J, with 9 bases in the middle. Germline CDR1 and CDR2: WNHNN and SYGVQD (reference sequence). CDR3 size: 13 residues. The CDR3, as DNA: TGCGCCAGCAGTGAGTACAGGGCCCACGAGCAGTACTTC. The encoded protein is CASSEYRAHEQYF.